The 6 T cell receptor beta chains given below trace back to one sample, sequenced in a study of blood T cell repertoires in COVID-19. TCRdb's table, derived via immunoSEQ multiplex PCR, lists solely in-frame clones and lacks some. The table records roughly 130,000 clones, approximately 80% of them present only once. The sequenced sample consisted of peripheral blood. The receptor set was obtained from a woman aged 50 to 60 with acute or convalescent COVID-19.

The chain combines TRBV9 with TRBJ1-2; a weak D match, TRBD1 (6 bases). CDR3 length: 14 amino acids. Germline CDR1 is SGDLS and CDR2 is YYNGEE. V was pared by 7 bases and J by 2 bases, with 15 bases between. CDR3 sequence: CASGVGHGNYGYTF. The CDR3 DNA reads TGTGCCAGCGGGGTGGGACATGGCAACTATGGCTACACCTTC.

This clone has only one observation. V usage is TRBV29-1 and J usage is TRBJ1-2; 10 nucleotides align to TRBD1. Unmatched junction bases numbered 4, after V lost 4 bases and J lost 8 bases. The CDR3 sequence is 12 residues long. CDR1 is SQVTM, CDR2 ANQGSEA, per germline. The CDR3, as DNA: TGCAGCGTTGGACAGGGGGCGAAGGGCTACACCTTC. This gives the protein CSVGQGAKGYTF. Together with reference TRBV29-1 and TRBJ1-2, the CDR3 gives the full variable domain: SAVISQKPSRDICQRGTSLTIQCQVDSQVTMMFWYRQQPGQSLTLIATANQGSEATYESGFVIDKFPISRPNLTFSTLTVSNMSPEDSSIYLCSVGQGAKGYTFGSGTRLTVV.

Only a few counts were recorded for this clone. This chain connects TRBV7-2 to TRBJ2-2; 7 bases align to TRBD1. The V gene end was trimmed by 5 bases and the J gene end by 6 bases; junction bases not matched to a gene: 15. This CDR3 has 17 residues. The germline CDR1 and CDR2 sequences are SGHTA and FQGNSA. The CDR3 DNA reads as TGTGCCAGCAGCCCCGGTGCCGGGACAGTTAAGGCCGGGGAGCTGTTTTTT. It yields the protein CASSPGAGTVKAGELFF.

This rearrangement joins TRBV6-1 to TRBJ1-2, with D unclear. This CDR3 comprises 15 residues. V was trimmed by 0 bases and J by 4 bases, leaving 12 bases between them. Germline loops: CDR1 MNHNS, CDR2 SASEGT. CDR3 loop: CASSEAEVGSYGYTF. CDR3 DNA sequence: TGTGCCAGCAGTGAAGCTGAGGTCGGATCCTATGGCTACACCTTC.

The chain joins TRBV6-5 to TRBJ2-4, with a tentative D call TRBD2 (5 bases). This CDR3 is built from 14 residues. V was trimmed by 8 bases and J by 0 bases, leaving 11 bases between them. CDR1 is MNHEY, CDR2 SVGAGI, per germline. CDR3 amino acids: CASRESQAKNIQYF. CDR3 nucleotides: TGTGCCAGCCGGGAAAGTCAAGCCAAAAACATTCAGTACTTC.

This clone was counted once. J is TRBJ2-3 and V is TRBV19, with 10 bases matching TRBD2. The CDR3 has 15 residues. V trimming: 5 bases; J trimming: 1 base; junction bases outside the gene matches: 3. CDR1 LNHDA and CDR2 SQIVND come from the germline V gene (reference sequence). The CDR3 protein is CASSFGTSGTDTQYF. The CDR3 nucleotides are TGTGCCAGTAGTTTCGGGACTAGCGGCACAGATACGCAGTATTTT.